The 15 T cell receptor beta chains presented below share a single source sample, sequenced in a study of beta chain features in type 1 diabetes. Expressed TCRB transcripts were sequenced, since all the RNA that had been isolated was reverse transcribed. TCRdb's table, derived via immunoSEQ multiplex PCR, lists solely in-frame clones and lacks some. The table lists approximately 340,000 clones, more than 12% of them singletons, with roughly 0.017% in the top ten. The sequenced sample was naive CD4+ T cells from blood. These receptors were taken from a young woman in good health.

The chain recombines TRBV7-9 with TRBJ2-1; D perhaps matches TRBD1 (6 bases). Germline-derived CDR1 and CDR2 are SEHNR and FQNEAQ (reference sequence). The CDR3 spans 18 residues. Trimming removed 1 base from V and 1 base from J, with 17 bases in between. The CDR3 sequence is CASSLGGLVGRSYNEQFF. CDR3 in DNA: TGTGCCAGCAGCTTAGGGGGGCTGGTCGGCCGTTCCTACAATGAGCAGTTCTTC.

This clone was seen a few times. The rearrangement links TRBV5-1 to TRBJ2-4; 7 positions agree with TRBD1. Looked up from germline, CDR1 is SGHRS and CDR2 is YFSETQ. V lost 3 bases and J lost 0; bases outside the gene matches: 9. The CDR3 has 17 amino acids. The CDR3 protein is CASSSYRGSLAKNIQYF. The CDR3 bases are TGCGCCAGCAGCTCCTACAGGGGATCGTTAGCCAAAAACATTCAGTACTTC.

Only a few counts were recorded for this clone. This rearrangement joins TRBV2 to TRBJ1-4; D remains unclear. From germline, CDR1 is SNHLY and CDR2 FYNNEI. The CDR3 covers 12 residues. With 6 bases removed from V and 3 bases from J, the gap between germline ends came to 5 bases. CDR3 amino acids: CASSGANEKLFF. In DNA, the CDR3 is TGTGCCAGCAGCGGGGCTAATGAAAAACTGTTTTTT.

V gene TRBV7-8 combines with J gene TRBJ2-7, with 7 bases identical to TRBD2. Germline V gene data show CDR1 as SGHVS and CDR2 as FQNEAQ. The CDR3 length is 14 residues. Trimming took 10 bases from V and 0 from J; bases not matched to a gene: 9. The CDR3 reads CATRQREHSYEQYF. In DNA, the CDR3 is TGTGCCACTAGGCAGCGGGAACACTCCTACGAGCAGTACTTC. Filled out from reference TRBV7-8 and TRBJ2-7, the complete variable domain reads GAGVSQSPRYKVAKRGQDVALRCDPISGHVSLFWYQQALGQGPEFLTYFQNEAQLDKSGLPSDRFFAERPEGSVSTLKIQRTQQEDSAVYLCATRQREHSYEQYFGPGTRLTVT.

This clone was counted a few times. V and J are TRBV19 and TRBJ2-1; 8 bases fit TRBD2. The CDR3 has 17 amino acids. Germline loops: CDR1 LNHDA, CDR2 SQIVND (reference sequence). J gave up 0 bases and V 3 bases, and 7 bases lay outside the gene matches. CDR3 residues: CASSIEAGVSSYNEQFF. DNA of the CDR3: TGTGCCAGTAGTATCGAAGCGGGGGTGAGCTCCTACAATGAGCAGTTCTTC.

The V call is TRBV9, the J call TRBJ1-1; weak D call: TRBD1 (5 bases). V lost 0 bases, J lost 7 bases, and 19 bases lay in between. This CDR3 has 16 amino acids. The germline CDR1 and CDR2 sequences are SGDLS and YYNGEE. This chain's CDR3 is CASSVEAGSIAREAFF. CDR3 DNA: TGTGCCAGCAGCGTAGAGGCAGGGTCTATAGCTCGTGAAGCTTTCTTT.

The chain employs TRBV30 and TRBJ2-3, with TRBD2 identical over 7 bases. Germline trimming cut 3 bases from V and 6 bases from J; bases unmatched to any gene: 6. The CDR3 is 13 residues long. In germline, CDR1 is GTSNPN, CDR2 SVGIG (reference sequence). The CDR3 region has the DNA TGTGCCTGGAGACCCACTAGCGCCGATACGCAGTATTTT. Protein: CAWRPTSADTQYF.

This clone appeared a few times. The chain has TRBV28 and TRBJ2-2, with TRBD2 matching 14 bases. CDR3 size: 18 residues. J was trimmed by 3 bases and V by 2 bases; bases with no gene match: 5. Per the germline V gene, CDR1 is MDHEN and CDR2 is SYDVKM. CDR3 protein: CASSLGGLAGVYTGELFF. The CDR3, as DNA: TGTGCCAGCAGTTTAGGGGGACTAGCGGGGGTGTACACCGGGGAGCTGTTTTTT.

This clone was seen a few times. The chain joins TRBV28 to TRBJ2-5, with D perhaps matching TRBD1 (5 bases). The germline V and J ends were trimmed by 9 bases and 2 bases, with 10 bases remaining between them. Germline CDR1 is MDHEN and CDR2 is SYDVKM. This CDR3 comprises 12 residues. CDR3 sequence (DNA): TGTGCCAGTAGACAGAAACAAGAGACCCAGTACTTC. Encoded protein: CASRQKQETQYF.

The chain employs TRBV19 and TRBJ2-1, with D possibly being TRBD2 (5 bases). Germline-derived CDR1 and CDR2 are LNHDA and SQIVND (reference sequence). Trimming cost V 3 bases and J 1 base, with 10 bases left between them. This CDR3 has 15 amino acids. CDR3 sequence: CASSITPGSYNEQFF. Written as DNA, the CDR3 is TGTGCCAGTAGTATCACTCCGGGATCCTACAATGAGCAGTTCTTC.

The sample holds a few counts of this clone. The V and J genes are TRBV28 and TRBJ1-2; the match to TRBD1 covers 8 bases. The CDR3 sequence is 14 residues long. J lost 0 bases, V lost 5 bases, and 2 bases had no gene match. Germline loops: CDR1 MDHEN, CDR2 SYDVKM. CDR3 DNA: TGTGCCAGCAGTGACAGGGGCCCTAACTATGGCTACACCTTC. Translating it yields CASSDRGPNYGYTF.

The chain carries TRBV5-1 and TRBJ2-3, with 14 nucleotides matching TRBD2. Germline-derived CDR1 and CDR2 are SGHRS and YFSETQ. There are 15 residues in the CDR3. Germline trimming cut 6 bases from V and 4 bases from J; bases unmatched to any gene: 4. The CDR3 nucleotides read TGCGCCAGCACCCCGGGACTAGCGGGGGCAGATACGCAGTATTTT. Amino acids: CASTPGLAGADTQYF.

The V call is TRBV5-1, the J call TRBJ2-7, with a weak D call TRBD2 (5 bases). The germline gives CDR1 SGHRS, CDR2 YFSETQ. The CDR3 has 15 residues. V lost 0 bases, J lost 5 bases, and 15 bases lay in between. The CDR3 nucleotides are TGCGCCAGCAGCTTGGATCGGGGAGTCGTCGACGAGCAGTACTTC. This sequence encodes CASSLDRGVVDEQYF.

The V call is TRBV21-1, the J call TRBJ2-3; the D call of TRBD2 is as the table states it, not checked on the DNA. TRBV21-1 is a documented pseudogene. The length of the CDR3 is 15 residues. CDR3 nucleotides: TGTGCCAGCAGCCTTCAACCCCGAGTGGTCGATACGCAGTATTTT. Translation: CASSLQPRVVDTQYF.

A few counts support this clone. CDR3 DNA sequence: TGTGCCTGGAGTGCGCCGGAGGGGGCGTCGCGGGGCTACACCTTC. It yields the protein CAWSAPEGASRGYTF. The V and J genes are TRBV30 and TRBJ1-2; 7 nucleotides agree with TRBD1. The CDR3 extends over 15 amino acids. V shed 1 base, J shed 8 bases, and the junction held 13 bases outside the gene matches. CDR1 GTSNPN and CDR2 SVGIG come from the germline V gene (reference sequence).